Following are 14 T cell receptor beta chains from one sample sequenced in a study of post-analysis software for immune sequencing data. These receptors are not linked to any known antigen. Study results and caveats: There were four or five TRBV segments more frequent in patients than controls, and TRBV5-6, TRBV5-1 and TRBV20-1 were among them.

Unique-molecular-identifier-tagged TCR beta cDNA libraries were used. Via MiXCR, TCRdb re-called the PCR reads, giving one row per CDR3 protein. The sample yields some 690,000 distinct CDR3 sequences, roughly 27% seen once. What was sequenced was blood. The receptors originated from a girl aged 5 to 17 with multiple sclerosis.

V usage is TRBV6-6 and J usage is TRBJ1-5; TRBD1 matches 7 bases. Germline values: CDR1 MNHNY, CDR2 SVGAGI (reference sequence). CDR3 length equals 15 residues. Trimming cost V 4 bases and J 0 bases; bases outside gene matches: 3. The CDR3 nucleotides read TGTGCCAGCAGTTGGGACAGTTATAGCAATCAGCCCCAGCATTTT. Protein: CASSWDSYSNQPQHF.

This sequence joins TRBV7-2 and TRBJ2-1, with D hard to call. Trimming stripped 1 base from V and 6 bases from J, with 10 bases between. The CDR3 extends over 14 amino acids. The germline V gene encodes CDR1 SGHTA and CDR2 FQGNSA. The CDR3 coding sequence is TGTGCCAGCAGCTTAGTGGGTACTTCCAATGAGCAGTTCTTC. Its protein product is CASSLVGTSNEQFF.

This clonotype occurred a few times. The chain links TRBV5-1 to TRBJ2-5, with D possibly being TRBD2 (6 bases). The V gene's germline CDR1 is SGHRS and CDR2 YFSETQ. The CDR3 is 15 amino acids. Trimming pared 3 bases from V and 1 base from J, leaving 13 bases between. The CDR3 here is CASSSRDSSQETQYF. The CDR3 DNA sequence: TGCGCCAGCAGCTCGAGGGACTCCAGCCAAGAGACCCAGTACTTC.

This clonotype was seen more than once but under ten times. V usage is TRBV6-5 and J usage is TRBJ2-5; 15 bases agree with TRBD2. The CDR3 sequence is 20 residues long. J lost 5 bases, V lost 4 bases, and 17 bases had no gene match. From germline, CDR1 is MNHEY and CDR2 SVGAGI. CDR3 protein: CASSFPSAGLAGGLAETQYF. CDR3 DNA: TGTGCCAGCAGTTTTCCAAGCGCCGGACTAGCGGGAGGGTTGGCGGAGACCCAGTACTTC.

The V gene is TRBV6-1, the J gene TRBJ2-3; no clear D. The V end was cut by 3 bases, the J end by 0 bases, with 10 bases between. Germline V gene sequence: CDR1 MNHNS, CDR2 SASEGT. This CDR3 has 15 amino acids. The CDR3 nucleotides are TGTGCCAGCAGTGACGGAGCACCTAGCACAGATACGCAGTATTTT. Translated, it gives CASSDGAPSTDTQYF.

This chain links TRBV19 with TRBJ1-2; D unclear. Per the germline V gene, CDR1 is LNHDA and CDR2 is SQIVND (reference sequence). V dropped 4 bases and J dropped 4 bases, with 16 bases sitting between them. CDR3 length: 15 amino acids. DNA of the CDR3: TGTGCCAGTAGTACCCGTCGAGATCAAAGCTATGGCTACACCTTC. Translation gives CASSTRRDQSYGYTF. Together with reference TRBV19 and TRBJ1-2, the CDR3 gives the full variable domain: DGGITQSPKYLFRKEGQNVTLSCEQNLNHDAMYWYRQDPGQGLRLIYYSQIVNDFQKGDIAEGYSVSREKKESFPLTVTSAQKNPTAFYLCASSTRRDQSYGYTFGSGTRLTVV.

V is TRBV5-6 and J is TRBJ2-3, with D hard to call. Germline V CDR1 and CDR2: SGHDT, YYEEEE. The CDR3 is 12 amino acids. Deletions cut 6 bases from V and 4 bases from J, with 9 bases between. The CDR3 bases are TGTGCCAGCACCACGTCGGCAGATACGCAGTATTTT. Amino acids: CASTTSADTQYF.

About this clonotype: The germline gene is not matched at one end of the junction; a read error may be the cause. This chain uses TRBV12-3 or TRBV12-4 with TRBJ2-4; D remains ambiguous. The CDR3 contains 16 residues. Here the CDR3 reads CASSFGSQAWENIQCF. The CDR3 nucleotides read TGTGCCAGCAGTTTCGGGTCCCAGGCCTGGGAAAACATTCAGTGCTTC.

CDR3 amino acids: CASREGPEKLFF. The CDR3 coding sequence is TGTGCCAGCAGGGAGGGACCTGAAAAACTGTTTTTT. The chain uses TRBV6-2 or TRBV6-3 and TRBJ1-4; weak D call: TRBD1 (5 bases). The CDR3 is 12 residues long. The V and J ends lost 6 bases and 7 bases respectively, with 9 bases between them. The germline gives CDR1 MNHEY, CDR2 SVGEGT.

This sequence joins TRBV27 and TRBJ1-5; D gene ambiguous. Germline loops: CDR1 MNHEY, CDR2 SMNVEV (reference sequence). With 5 bases removed from V and 1 base from J, the gap between germline ends came to 12 bases. CDR3 length: 15 amino acids. The CDR3 reads CASSGERGSNQPQHF. The CDR3 DNA reads TGTGCCAGCAGTGGGGAGCGGGGAAGCAATCAGCCCCAGCATTTT.

The chain recombines TRBV27 with TRBJ1-2, with TRBD1 as a possible D gene (5 bases). The germline V gene has CDR1 MNHEY and CDR2 SMNVEV (reference sequence). CDR3 size: 13 residues. The germline V and J ends were trimmed by 6 bases and 4 bases, with 12 bases remaining between them. This chain's CDR3 is CASSPGAGYGYTF. CDR3 DNA: TGTGCCAGCAGCCCCGGGGCGGGCTATGGCTACACCTTC.

The chain joins TRBV7-2 to TRBJ2-4; D is perhaps TRBD2 (5 bases). Trimming stripped 8 bases from V and 0 bases from J, with 14 bases between. The V gene's germline CDR1 is SGHTA and CDR2 FQGNSA. The CDR3 runs 15 residues. As DNA, the CDR3 is TGTGCCAGCGGGAGTACGGAAGTAGCCAAAAACATTCAGTACTTC. As protein: CASGSTEVAKNIQYF.

This clonotype was observed a few times. V usage is TRBV12-3 or TRBV12-4 and J usage is TRBJ1-5; D ambiguous. V shed 1 base and J shed 7 bases, with 8 bases lying between them. CDR3 size: 13 residues. CDR3 sequence (DNA): TGTGCCAGCAGTTTAGGGTTCGGCCAGCCCCAGCATTTT. It translates to CASSLGFGQPQHF.

In this sample, this clonotype turned up many times. This chain uses TRBV7-2 with TRBJ2-5; D call uncertain. CDR1 is SGHTA, CDR2 FQGNSA, per germline. The CDR3 extends over 14 amino acids. Trimming cost V 1 base and J 3 bases, with 9 bases left between them. This chain's CDR3 is CASSLDAGKETQYF. The DNA for the CDR3 is TGTGCCAGCAGCTTAGACGCAGGAAAAGAGACCCAGTACTTC.